Reported below is one T cell receptor (beta chain). Its antigen is not identified. Relative to the germline gene, one junction end is altered; a read error may explain this. The same CDR3 arises from other DNA sequences in this sample as well. Some clones are missing from TCRdb's copy, which holds only in-frame ones; the method was immunoSEQ multiplex PCR. The sample lists tens of thousands of clones, roughly 90% occurring once. This entry comes from a study of siplizumab effects on memory and regulatory T cells. Regarding the study as a whole: Roughly 80-96% of proliferating CD4+ or CD8+ clones lacked a naive or memory phenotype that could be assigned. Among sequences traceable to unstimulated CD4+ memory cells, alloreactive ones were significantly reduced by siplizumab. Naive T cells looked more diverse than memory cells, and they looked like major contributors to the alloresponse.

The CDR3 loop spans 14 amino acids. CDR1 and CDR2 from the germline V gene are SGHNT and YENEEA. What was sequenced was Tregs sorted from blood. The rearrangement links TRBV11-3 to TRBJ2-2; tentatively, D is TRBD2 (5 bases). This clonotype originated in a human donor in good health. The DNA for the CDR3 is TGCGCCAGCAGCTTAGAATCGGGAACCGGGGAGCTGTTTTTT. Amino acid sequence: CASSLESGTGELFF.